The clone carrying this T cell receptor beta chain was seen only a few times. The V gene end was trimmed by 6 bases and the J gene end by 4 bases; junction bases not matched to a gene: 16. Germline CDR1 LGHNT, CDR2 FRNRAP. The CDR3 totals 20 residues. To make TCR beta libraries, researchers used iRepertoire HTBI primers and Arm-PCR of CDR3 regions. TCRdb passed the multiplex PCR reads through MiXCR, listing each CDR3 protein once. This sample has 550,000 or so distinct CDR3 sequences; more than 10% occur once, and the top ten carry roughly 8.9%. The data were taken from a study of regulatory T cells in long-lasting Graves disease. The time point denotes: newly diagnosed GD, antithyroid drugs for less than 3 months. There was RNA extracted from PBMCs, and the TCR library was made from it. These data also featured in a second study, about T cells in Graves' hyperthyroidism and ophthalmopathy.

This TCR derives from a woman aged 25 to 39 with Graves disease. The input for sequencing was peripheral blood mononuclear cells (PBMCs), taken at new diagnosis, from a patient treated with antithyroid drugs. The gene calls are TRBV12-5 and TRBJ2-3, with 16 positions matching TRBD2. CDR3 loop: CASGKSPGLAGGRGPDTQYF. The CDR3 DNA reads TGTGCTAGTGGAAAGAGTCCGGGACTAGCGGGAGGGCGCGGCCCAGATACGCAGTATTTT.